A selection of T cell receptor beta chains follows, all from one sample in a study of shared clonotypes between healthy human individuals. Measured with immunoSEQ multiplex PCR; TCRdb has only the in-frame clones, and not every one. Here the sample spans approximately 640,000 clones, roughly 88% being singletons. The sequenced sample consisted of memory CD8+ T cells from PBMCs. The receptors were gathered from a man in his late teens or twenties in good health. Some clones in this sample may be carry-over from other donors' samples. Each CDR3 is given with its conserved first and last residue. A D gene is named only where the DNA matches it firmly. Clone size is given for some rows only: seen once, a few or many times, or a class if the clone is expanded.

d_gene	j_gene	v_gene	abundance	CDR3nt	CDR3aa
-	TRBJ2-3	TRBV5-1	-	TGCGCCAGCAGCTTGGGTATGGGGACCCGGAATACGCAGTATTTT	CASSLGMGTRNTQYF
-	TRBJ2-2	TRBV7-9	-	TGTGCCAGCAGCCCCTGGAGGTTGAACACCGGGGAGCTGTTTTTT	CASSPWRLNTGELFF
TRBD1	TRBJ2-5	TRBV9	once	TGTGCCAGCAGCGAAACAGGGGGTAAAGAGACCCAGTACTTC	CASSETGGKETQYF
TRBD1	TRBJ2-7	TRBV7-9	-	TGTGCCAGCAGCCACTTCGGGACAGGGGTATCCTACGAGCAGTACTTC	CASSHFGTGVSYEQYF
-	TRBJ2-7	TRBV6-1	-	TGTGCCAGCAGCCCTTCCGGGACCGCACCCTACGAGCAGTACTTC	CASSPSGTAPYEQYF
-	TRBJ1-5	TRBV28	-	TGTGCCAGCAGCCCCACCAGTCCATATAGCAATCAGCCCCAGCATTTT	CASSPTSPYSNQPQHF
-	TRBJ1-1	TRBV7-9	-	TGTGCCAGCAGCTTACACCAGGAAACCACTGAAGCTTTCTTT	CASSLHQETTEAFF
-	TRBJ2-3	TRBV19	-	TGTGCCAGTAGTGAGACCGACTACCGCACAGATACGCAGTATTTT	CASSETDYRTDTQYF
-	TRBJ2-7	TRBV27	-	TGTGCCTCAGGACCAGGGAACCACGAGCAGTACTTC	CASGPGNHEQYF
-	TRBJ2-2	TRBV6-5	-	TGTGCCAGCAGTCCTTCGCTGGGGGACACCGGGGAGCTGTTTTTT	CASSPSLGDTGELFF
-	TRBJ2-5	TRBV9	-	TGTGCCAGCAGCAACCATGGGAGCGGCCAAGAGACCCAGTACTTC	CASSNHGSGQETQYF
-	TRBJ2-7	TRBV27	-	TGTGCCAGCAGTTCCTGGGACGGAAGCTACGAGCAGTACTTC	CASSSWDGSYEQYF
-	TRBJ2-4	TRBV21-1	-	TGTGCCAGCAGCAAGGGACTAGCGGGAGGGCTAGCCAAAAACATTCAGTACTTC	CASSKGLAGGLAKNIQYF
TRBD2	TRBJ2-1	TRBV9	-	TGTGCCAGCAGCGTAGGCGCGGGAGGGCTCTACAATGAGCAGTTCTTC	CASSVGAGGLYNEQFF
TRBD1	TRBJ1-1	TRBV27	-	TGTGCCAGCAGTCACGGGACAGGGGGGAACACTGAAGCTTTCTTT	CASSHGTGGNTEAFF
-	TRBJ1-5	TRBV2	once	TGTGCCAGCAGTGAAGCAGCTAGCAATCAGCCCCAGCATTTT	CASSEAASNQPQHF
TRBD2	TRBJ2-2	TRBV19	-	TGTGCCAGTGCCCTTCATGGGACTAGGTTCCCCGGGGAGCTGTTTTTT	CASALHGTRFPGELFF
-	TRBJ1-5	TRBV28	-	TGTGCCAGCAGTTTTATAACATACAGGACCCGGGGGCCCCAGCATTTT	CASSFITYRTRGPQHF
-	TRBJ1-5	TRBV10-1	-	TGCGCCAGCGACGGGACACCAAGCAATCAGCCCCAGCATTTT	CASDGTPSNQPQHF
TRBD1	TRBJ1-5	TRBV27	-	TGTGCCAGCAGTTTACTACCCCCGCGACAGGGGGCTGTCCAGCCCCAGCATTTT	CASSLLPPRQGAVQPQHF
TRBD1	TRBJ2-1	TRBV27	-	TGTGCCAGCCTTAAACAGGGGAGCAATGAGCAGTTCTTC	CASLKQGSNEQFF
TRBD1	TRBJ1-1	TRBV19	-	TGTGCCAGTAGTATCATCAGGGACAGGGACACTGAAGCTTTCTTT	CASSIIRDRDTEAFF
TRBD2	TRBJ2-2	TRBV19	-	TGTGCCAGTAGGGAATGGGGTGGACTAGCGGGAGTTTGGGCCGGGGAGCTGTTTTTT	CASREWGGLAGVWAGELFF
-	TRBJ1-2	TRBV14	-	TGTGCCAGCAGCCCTGAGTTTTGGACGGACTATGGCTACACCTTC	CASSPEFWTDYGYTF
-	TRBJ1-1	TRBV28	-	TGTGCCAGCAGTCGCCGGGGATGGAACACTGAAGCTTTCTTT	CASSRRGWNTEAFF
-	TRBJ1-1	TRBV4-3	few	TGCGCCAGCAGCCAAGTTATGGACATGAACACTGAAGCTTTCTTT	CASSQVMDMNTEAFF
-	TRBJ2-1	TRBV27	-	TGTGCCAGCCGGTTTCGCAACAATGAGCAGTTCTTC	CASRFRNNEQFF
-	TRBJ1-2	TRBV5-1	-	TGCGCCAGCAGCATAACTACCCGGACGGAGAACTATGGCTACACCTTC	CASSITTRTENYGYTF
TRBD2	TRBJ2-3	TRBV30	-	TGTGCCTGGAAGCGGGAATGGGACACAGATACGCAGTATTTT	CAWKREWDTDTQYF
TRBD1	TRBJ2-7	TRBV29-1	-	TGCAGCGCGACCCCAGGGGGCGAGCAGTACTTC	CSATPGGEQYF
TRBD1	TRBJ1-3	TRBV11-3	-	TGTGCCAGCAGACCACATCCCGGGACAGCAAGCTCTGGAAACACCATATATTTT	CASRPHPGTASSGNTIYF
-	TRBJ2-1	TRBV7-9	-	TGTGCCAGCAGCCTCACGGACTGGGGACTCTACAATGAGCAGTTCTTC	CASSLTDWGLYNEQFF
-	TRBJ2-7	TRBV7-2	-	TGTGCCAGCAGCTTATGGGCTAGCGCTGCCTACGAGCAGTACTTC	CASSLWASAAYEQYF
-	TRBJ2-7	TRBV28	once	TGTGCCAGCAGACCACCTCCAGAGTCAGGCTACGAGCAGTACTTC	CASRPPPESGYEQYF
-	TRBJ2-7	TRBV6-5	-	TGTGCCAGCTCGGTTGGGGGCTCCTACGAGCAGTACTTC	CASSVGGSYEQYF
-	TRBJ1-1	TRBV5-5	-	TGTGCCAGCAGCACCCACTGGGTAGGGACTGAAGCTTTCTTT	CASSTHWVGTEAFF
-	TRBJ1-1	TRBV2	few	TGTGCCAGCAAAGGACCCGAGAAACGTGAAGCTTTCTTT	CASKGPEKREAFF
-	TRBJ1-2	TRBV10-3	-	TGTGCCATCAGTGAGGGGAGCAGCTACTATGGCTACACCTTC	CAISEGSSYYGYTF
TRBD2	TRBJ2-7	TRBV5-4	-	TGTGCCAGCAGCTTGCCTAGCGGGATCCGGTCCGAGCAGTACTTC	CASSLPSGIRSEQYF
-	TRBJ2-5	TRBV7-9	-	TGTGCCAGCAGCTTTAGGGGCCTCGTAGAGACCCAGTACTTC	CASSFRGLVETQYF